Detailed here is one TCR beta chain. The clone's antigen remains unknown. Base-call qualities are not available, and no considerably larger clone is one nucleotide away. The sample is drawn from a study of blood T cell repertoires in COVID-19 (dated by TCRdb to the early 2020s). At the level of the whole study: Samples covering the acute and convalescent phases of COVID-19 were provided by collaborators in the United States, Italy and Spain. The material from the prospective study consisted of cDNA or gDNA derived from T cells, B-cell-depleted T cells, or PBMCs. Subjects who had been exposed to COVID-19, were actively infected with it, or had recovered from it provided the deeply sampled blood TCRbeta repertoires that made up the dataset. A freely available public database, intended as a resource for researchers studying the immune response to SARS-CoV-2, is where the repertoires were released. Samples came from the ongoing ImmuneRACE study (first 160 participants) plus 1,254 subjects from 6 global collaborators. A de-identified subject ID, COVID-19 status, age in years and sex were almost always included in the sample metadata. Where available, HLA class I and class II types were obtained from metadata supplied by the sample provider rather than from assay-based typing.

The investigation overall reported the following: How much clinical and demographic metadata was included differed by source and by participant, and the metadata was provided uncurated.

Collaborating institutions collected whole blood in K2EDTA tubes following their own protocols. For TCRbeta analysis, collaborators shipped samples in one of three forms: frozen whole blood, isolated PBMCs, or DNA extracted from either of those sample types. The immunoSEQ Assay, a bias-controlled multiplex PCR, was used to amplify TCRbeta CDR3 regions from genomic DNA. The original pipeline was this. The number of nucleated cells in each sample was estimated by amplification of reference gene primers within the assay. Sequence reads were collapsed and filtered to measure the absolute abundance of every unique TCRbeta CDR3 rearrangement. For each sample, productive Simpson clonality was calculated as the square root of Simpson's diversity index across productive rearrangements. In its TCRdb copy, this immuneACCESS table keeps in-frame sequences only and misses some clones. Where compared with another copy, unresolved V genes explain less than half of these, and the others have no known cause. The V and J calls and clone size come from that table; D and trimming were worked out from the DNA. The sample has 250,000 to 300,000 clones on record, approximately 86% of them singletons. Roughly 3% of the sample comes from the top ten.

Trimming removed 1 base from V and 6 bases from J, leaving 15 bases between the germline ends. Looking up the germline V gene yields CDR1 LGHNA and CDR2 YSLEER. The CDR3 numbers 15 residues from cysteine through phenylalanine. Only CDR3 DNA is held: 45 bases, read in frame from base 1. The sequenced sample was peripheral blood. In this chain, TRBV4-3 is recombined with TRBJ1-2; TRBD1 is perhaps the D gene, given 6 matching bases. This TCR was sampled from a woman aged 18-35 years with acute or convalescent COVID-19. The DNA is as follows: TGCGCCAGCAGCCAAGCGAACAGGGCGACGGATGGCTACACCTTC. This encodes CASSQANRATDGYTF.